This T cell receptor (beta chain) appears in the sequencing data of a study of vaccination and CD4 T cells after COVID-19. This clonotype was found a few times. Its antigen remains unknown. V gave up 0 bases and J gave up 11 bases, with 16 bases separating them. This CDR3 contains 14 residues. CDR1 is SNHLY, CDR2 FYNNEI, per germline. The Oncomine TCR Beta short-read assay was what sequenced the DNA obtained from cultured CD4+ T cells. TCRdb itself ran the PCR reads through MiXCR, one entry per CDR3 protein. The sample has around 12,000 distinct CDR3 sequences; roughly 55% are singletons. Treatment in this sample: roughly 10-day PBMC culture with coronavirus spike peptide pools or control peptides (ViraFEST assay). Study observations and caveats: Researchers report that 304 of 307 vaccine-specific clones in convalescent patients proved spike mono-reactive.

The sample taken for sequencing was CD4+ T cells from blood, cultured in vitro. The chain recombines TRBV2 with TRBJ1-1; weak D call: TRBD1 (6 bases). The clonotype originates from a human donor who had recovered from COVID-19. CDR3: CASSEALVRGTAFF. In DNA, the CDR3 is TGTGCCAGCAGTGAAGCGCTTGTGAGGGGGACGGCTTTCTTT.